A selection of T cell receptor beta chains follows, all from one sample in a study of OX40 agonist ivuxolimab in advanced cancers. Sequenced by immunoSEQ multiplex PCR; TCRdb stores in-frame clones only, minus some. Of fewer than 90,000 clones listed, approximately 89% were seen once; the top ten hold around 0.19%. Specimen: CD4+ or CD8+ T cells sorted from blood, collected in a trial of the OX40 agonist ivuxolimab. These receptors were obtained from an adult with an advanced solid tumor such as melanoma, head and neck, liver or kidney cancer. Both conserved end residues are part of each CDR3. A D gene is named only where the DNA matches it firmly. Some rows mark clone size as missing; the rest say once, few, many or name a class of expanded clone.

>few|TRBV30|-|TRBJ1-1
TGTGCCTGGAGTGTAAACGCAGGTGAAGCTTTCTTT
CAWSVNAGEAFF
>-|TRBV6-1|-|TRBJ2-5
TGTGCCAGCAGTGAAAGTATAGGGCGCCAAGAGACCCAGTACTTC
CASSESIGRQETQYF
>-|TRBV18|TRBD1|TRBJ1-1
TGTGCCAGCTCACCACCGAGGGACAGGGGTACTGAAGCTTTCTTT
CASSPPRDRGTEAFF
>-|TRBV19|-|TRBJ2-2
TGTGCCAGTAGTGCCAGGGGTTTCGAGACCGGGGAGCTGTTTTTT
CASSARGFETGELFF
>-|TRBV6-5|-|TRBJ2-3
TGTGCCAGCAGCCGGGTCGGGGCAACCGCAGATACGCAGTATTTT
CASSRVGATADTQYF
>-|TRBV4-3|-|TRBJ2-7
TGCGCCAGCAGCCAAGGTGTGGACGGCTCCTACGAGCAGTACTTC
CASSQGVDGSYEQYF
>-|TRBV19|TRBD1|TRBJ2-3
TGTGCCACTATGGACAGGGCCAGGACAGATACGCAGTATTTT
CATMDRARTDTQYF
>-|TRBV4-1|-|TRBJ1-1
TGCGCCAGCAGCCAATCCCCGGGGCGCGAAACTGAAGCTTTCTTT
CASSQSPGRETEAFF
>-|TRBV18|TRBD1|TRBJ2-1
TGTGCCAGCTCACCATTGGCAGGGGGCGATGAGCAGTTCTTC
CASSPLAGGDEQFF
>-|TRBV7-3|-|TRBJ1-2
TGTGCCAGCAGCTTAACCCCGGGGCCTCATGGCTACACCTTC
CASSLTPGPHGYTF
>-|TRBV7-9|-|TRBJ2-7
TGTGCCAGCAGCCGCTCCCTAGGGGCCTCCTACGAGCAGTACTTC
CASSRSLGASYEQYF
>-|TRBV27|-|TRBJ2-2
TGTGCCAGCAGACCGGGACGCAACACCGGGGAGCTGTTTTTT
CASRPGRNTGELFF
>-|TRBV2|-|TRBJ2-1
TGTGCCAGCAGTAACGAATGGCAGAGGAATGAGCAGTTCTTC
CASSNEWQRNEQFF
>-|TRBV30|-|TRBJ2-5
TGTGCCTGGAGTATATCCATGGAGACCCAGTACTTC
CAWSISMETQYF
>-|TRBV4-1|-|TRBJ2-1
TGCGCCAGCAGCCGAACCCAAGCTAGCGTAACATACAATGAGCAGTTCTTC
CASSRTQASVTYNEQFF
>-|TRBV11-2|-|TRBJ1-1
TGTGCCAGCAGCTTCTCCGGGAGTAACACTGAAGCTTTCTTT
CASSFSGSNTEAFF
>-|TRBV5-1|TRBD1|TRBJ1-3
TGCGCCAGCAGCCAAGGGGACAGGGGAGACGGAAACACCATATATTTT
CASSQGDRGDGNTIYF
>-|TRBV2|TRBD2|TRBJ2-5
TGTGCCAGCAGTGTAGGTAGCGGGGGAGGTCAAGAGACCCAGTACTTC
CASSVGSGGGQETQYF
>-|TRBV7-9|-|TRBJ1-3
TGTGCCAGCAGCTTAGGGACAGCTGCGGGAAACACCATATATTTT
CASSLGTAAGNTIYF
>-|TRBV2|-|TRBJ2-2
TGTGCCAGCAGCAAGTACACCGGGGAGCTGTTTTTT
CASSKYTGELFF
>-|TRBV7-8|TRBD1|TRBJ2-7
TGTGCCAGCAGCTTAAGCGGACAGGCTATCTCCTACGAGCAGTACTTC
CASSLSGQAISYEQYF
>-|TRBV28|-|TRBJ1-1
TGTGCCAGCAGGCCCCTGCCCGGGGGCACTGAAGCTTTCTTT
CASRPLPGGTEAFF
>-|TRBV7-2|TRBD2|TRBJ2-3
TGTGCCAGCAGCTTAAGCGGGGGGGAAGATACGCAGTATTTT
CASSLSGGEDTQYF
>once|TRBV7-9|-|TRBJ2-3
TGTGCCAGCAGCCCTAGCACAGATACGCAGTATTTT
CASSPSTDTQYF
>-|TRBV5-3|-|TRBJ1-2
TGTGCCAGCCCAACACAGACGCTGTACACCTTC
CASPTQTLYTF
>-|TRBV28|-|TRBJ2-2
TGTGCCAGCCTGGGCGCAGTCGCGAACACCGGGGAGCTGTTTTTT
CASLGAVANTGELFF
>-|TRBV7-8|-|TRBJ1-3
TGTGCCAGCAGCTTTTCGGGATCTGGAAACACCATATATTTT
CASSFSGSGNTIYF
>few|TRBV7-9|-|TRBJ2-7
TGTGCCAGCAGCCGACAGTTCTCGGGGTACGAGCAGTACTTC
CASSRQFSGYEQYF
>-|TRBV6-5|-|TRBJ1-1
TGTGCCAGCAGTTACTGGGGGCTGAACACTGAAGCTTTCTTT
CASSYWGLNTEAFF
>-|TRBV7-6|-|TRBJ2-6
TGTGCCAGCACCCCTTTCAGGGCCCGCTCTGGGGCCAACGTCCTGACTTTC
CASTPFRARSGANVLTF
>-|TRBV29-1|-|TRBJ2-4
TGCAGCGTTGTTGGCGGATTAGCCAAAAACATTCAGTACTTC
CSVVGGLAKNIQYF
>-|TRBV5-5|TRBD1|TRBJ2-7
TGTGCCAGCAGCGGGGACAGGGCCTACGAGCAGTACTTC
CASSGDRAYEQYF
>few|TRBV19|-|TRBJ1-1
TGTGCCAGTAACCCTACAGTGTTGAACACTGAAGCTTTCTTT
CASNPTVLNTEAFF
>-|TRBV5-1|TRBD1|TRBJ2-7
TGCGCCAGCTCAACCCAACCGGGACAGGGGCACCACGAGCAGTACTTC
CASSTQPGQGHHEQYF
>-|TRBV28|-|TRBJ1-5
TGTGCCAGCACCAGCAATCAGCCCCAGCATTTT
CASTSNQPQHF
>once|TRBV7-8|-|TRBJ1-3
TGTGCCAGCAGCTTAGAAACCGGGGGGAACTCTGGAAACACCATATATTTT
CASSLETGGNSGNTIYF
>-|TRBV28|TRBD1|TRBJ1-2
TGTGCCAGCAGTCAGGGGGTCTATGGCTACACCTTC
CASSQGVYGYTF
>once|TRBV19|TRBD1|TRBJ1-2
TGTGCCAGTAGTGAAATCACAGGGGCGCTGTTAAACTATGGCTACACCTTC
CASSEITGALLNYGYTF
>-|TRBV27|TRBD1|TRBJ2-1
TGTGCCAGCAGTGGGTCCCGTCACAGGGGATCTAATAGGTGGGATGAGCAGTTCTTC
CASSGSRHRGSNRWDEQFF
>-|TRBV7-3|TRBD2|TRBJ2-7
TGTGCCAGCAGCCCCTACGGGGGCGGGAGGGGCGAGCAGTACTTC
CASSPYGGGRGEQYF
>-|TRBV19|-|TRBJ2-2
TGTGCCAGTAGTATCGCCGCCGGGACTGCTAGCACCGGGGAGCTGTTTTTT
CASSIAAGTASTGELFF
>-|TRBV20-1|-|TRBJ2-2
TGCAGTGCTAAGTTGGGCGGGGAGCTGTTTTTT
CSAKLGGELFF
>-|TRBV11-2|TRBD1|TRBJ1-1
TGTGCCAGCACCAAGGGGGCATCAGGCACTGAAGCTTTCTTT
CASTKGASGTEAFF
>-|TRBV18|-|TRBJ1-1
TGTGCCAGCTCACCGGAGAGAGAAGCTTTCTTT
CASSPEREAFF
>-|TRBV19|-|TRBJ1-5
TGTGCCAGTAGGTACAGCAATCAGCCCCAGCATTTT
CASRYSNQPQHF
>-|TRBV7-6|TRBD2|TRBJ2-1
TGTGCCAGCAGCTCTCTGACTAGCGGGGTAAATGAGCAGTTCTTC
CASSSLTSGVNEQFF
>-|TRBV6-5|-|TRBJ1-1
TGTGCCAGCAGTTATTTAGAGGGGTCCACTGAAGCTTTCTTT
CASSYLEGSTEAFF
>-|TRBV7-9|TRBD1|TRBJ1-5
TGTGCCAGCAGCCCGGGACAGGGATTGGGCAATCAGCCCCAGCATTTT
CASSPGQGLGNQPQHF
>-|TRBV6-1|TRBD2|TRBJ2-1
TGTGCCAGCAGGACTAGCGGGGGGAATGAGCAGTTCTTC
CASRTSGGNEQFF
>-|TRBV18|TRBD1|TRBJ1-5
TGTGCCAGCTCACCTGGGACAGGCCGTGGTCTCCGGAGCAATCAGCCCCAGCATTTT
CASSPGTGRGLRSNQPQHF
>-|TRBV19|-|TRBJ1-1
TGTGCCAGTAGTATACAATGGGGGTACGCTGAAGCTTTCTTT
CASSIQWGYAEAFF
>-|TRBV9|TRBD2|TRBJ2-7
TGTGCCAGCAGCGTTGGGGCGGGAGGGCCCTTCTACGAGCAGTACTTC
CASSVGAGGPFYEQYF
>-|TRBV5-4|TRBD1|TRBJ1-4
TGTGCCAGCAGCTTGGCAGGGGGTTTGGGTGAAAAACTGTTTTTT
CASSLAGGLGEKLFF
>-|TRBV7-2|TRBD2|TRBJ2-1
TGTGCCAGCAGCCCTAGCGGGAGGGTCTACAATGAGCAGTTCTTC
CASSPSGRVYNEQFF